The text below deals with one TCR beta chain. The junction departs from germline at one end; a sequencing error may be responsible. The data are from a study of blood T cell repertoires in COVID-19. Study summary: Some COVID-19 samples were acute and others convalescent; all came from the United States, Italy and Spain.

The authors' processing: Estimates of nucleated cell counts were drawn from the amplification of reference gene primers. Profiling relied on immunoSEQ multiplex PCR, and the TCRdb table lists in-frame clones only, not all of them. V and J calls and clone size come straight from that table; D and trimming were deduced from the DNA. There are roughly 100,000 clones in the sample; about 90% occur only once, and under 6.5% lies in the top ten. Germline-derived CDR1 and CDR2 are MNHEY and SVGEGT. CDR3 length equals 15 residues. It was during active infection that Seattle patients were enrolled and then longitudinally followed.

The TCR originated in a woman in her forties or fifties with COVID-19, enrolled during active disease. The rearrangement uses TRBV6-2 or TRBV6-3 and TRBJ2-7, with 8 bases lining up with TRBD2. The sample taken for sequencing was peripheral blood. The CDR3 nucleotides are TGTGCCAGCAGATACTCCGGGGGGGAGGCCTACGAGCAGTACTTC. Protein: CASRYSGGEAYEQYF.